The clone carrying this T cell receptor (beta chain) was recorded a few times. Its specificity is not known. The data are from a study of radiation and T cells in renal cell carcinoma. Study-wide results and caveats: Without pretreatment biopsies, baseline tumor clonotype presence was undetermined.

The method was immunoSEQ multiplex PCR; TCRdb's version includes in-frame clones alone and lacks a portion of them. Of around 95,000 clones listed, 75% to 85% are singletons. The sample's time point: blood 4 weeks post-SBRT, at nephrectomy. Treatment given: 15 Gy SBRT to primary tumor, nephrectomy 4 weeks later. Nephrectomy followed 15 Gy stereotactic body radiation by 4 weeks. The tumor was a clear cell renal cell carcinoma. V was pared by 6 bases and J by 2 bases, with 8 bases between. The germline V gene has CDR1 MGHDK and CDR2 SYGVNS. The CDR3 is 13 amino acids. The rearrangement links TRBV25-1 to TRBJ1-3; tentative D call: TRBD1 (6 bases). The sequencing here drew on blood, taken from a patient whose treatment included radiotherapy and nephrectomy. This receptor was identified in a man aged 55 to 69 with renal cell carcinoma. The DNA of the CDR3 is TGTGCCAGCAGAAGGACAGCTGGAAACACCATATATTTT. Its protein product is CASRRTAGNTIYF.